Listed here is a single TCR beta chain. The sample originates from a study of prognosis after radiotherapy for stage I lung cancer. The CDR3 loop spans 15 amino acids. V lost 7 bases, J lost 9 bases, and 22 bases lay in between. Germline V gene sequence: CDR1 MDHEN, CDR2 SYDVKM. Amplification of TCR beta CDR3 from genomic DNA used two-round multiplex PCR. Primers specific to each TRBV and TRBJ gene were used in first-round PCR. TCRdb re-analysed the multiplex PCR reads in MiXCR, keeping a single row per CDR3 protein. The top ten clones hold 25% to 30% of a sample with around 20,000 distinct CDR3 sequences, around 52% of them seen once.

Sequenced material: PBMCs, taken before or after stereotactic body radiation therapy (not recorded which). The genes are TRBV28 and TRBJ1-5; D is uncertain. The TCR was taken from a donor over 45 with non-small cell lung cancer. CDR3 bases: TGTGCCAGCATCAACTCCCTCTGGGGTCAGCGGCCCCAGCATTTT. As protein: CASINSLWGQRPQHF.